The 9 T cell receptor beta chains below come from one sample, sequenced in a study of PD-1 blockade in classical Hodgkin lymphoma. The time point here: cycle 4 day 1 (C4D1), after more than five weeks of nivolumab. Each patient experienced a relapse that followed autologous stem cell transplantation, and brentuximab vedotin exposure varied. TCRdb's table, derived via immunoSEQ multiplex PCR, lists solely in-frame clones and lacks some. There are about 93,000 clones in the sample; around 78% occur only once, and about 9.4% lies in the top ten. Sequences were derived from peripheral blood mononuclear cells (PBMCs), sampled before the fourth cycle of nivolumab. These receptors all come from a human donor with classical Hodgkin lymphoma.

This chain joins TRBV13 and TRBJ2-1, with D possibly matching TRBD1 (6 bases). The ends were cut back, 4 bases at V and 9 bases at J, with 16 bases in the middle. Germline V gives CDR1 PRHDT, CDR2 FYEKMQ (reference sequence). The CDR3 consists of 14 residues. CDR3: CASSSPRSRGEQFF. The DNA for the CDR3 is TGTGCCAGCAGCTCCCCCCGAAGCAGGGGTGAGCAGTTCTTC.

This clone was picked up a small number of times. The rearrangement links TRBV5-1 to TRBJ2-3, with a tentative D call TRBD1 (6 bases). V was pared by 0 bases and J by 6 bases, with 14 bases between. Germline lookup yields CDR1 SGHRS and CDR2 YFSETQ. The CDR3 consists of 15 residues. The chain's CDR3 is CASSLAGVQSDTQYF. CDR3 DNA sequence: TGCGCCAGCAGCTTGGCAGGGGTCCAATCCGATACGCAGTATTTT.

This chain uses TRBV10-3 with TRBJ2-5; 9 bases fit TRBD2. The J segment lost 2 bases and the V segment lost 6 bases, leaving 7 bases of the junction unmatched. This CDR3 has 15 residues. Germline V lookup: CDR1 ENHRY, CDR2 SYGVKD. In DNA form, the CDR3 reads TGTGCCATCAGCTCACCTCTAGCGGGGCAAGAGACCCAGTACTTC. As protein: CAISSPLAGQETQYF.

The rearrangement uses TRBV11-2 and TRBJ1-2, with D hard to call. V lost 2 bases to trimming and J lost 4 bases, with 20 bases between them. From germline, CDR1 is SGHAT and CDR2 FQNNGV. This CDR3 has 17 amino acids. The CDR3 sequence is CASSLRSISGGGYGYTF. Here the CDR3 DNA reads TGTGCCAGCAGCTTAAGGAGTATCTCCGGAGGTGGCTATGGCTACACCTTC.

This clone was counted between two and nine times. The rearrangement links TRBV5-1 to TRBJ2-5; 8 positions match TRBD2. The CDR3 contains 15 residues. Germline-derived CDR1 and CDR2 are SGHRS and YFSETQ. Trimming cost V 1 base and J 5 bases; bases outside gene matches: 7. CDR3 sequence reads: CASSLLDGRGETQYF. For the CDR3, the DNA is TGCGCCAGCAGCTTGTTGGACGGGAGGGGGGAGACCCAGTACTTC.

About this clone itself: The sample carries other DNA sequences with the same CDR3. The V and J genes are TRBV27 and TRBJ1-2; 9 positions agree with TRBD1. The CDR3 sequence is 13 residues long. Trimming removed 3 bases from V and 8 bases from J; junction bases left unmatched: 4. CDR1 and CDR2 (germline): MNHEY, SMNVEV (reference sequence). The DNA for the CDR3 is TGTGCCAGCAGTTTGTCTACAGGGGGCGGCTACACCTTC. Translated, it gives CASSLSTGGGYTF.

V and J are TRBV6-6 and TRBJ1-2, with D possibly matching TRBD1 (6 bases). This CDR3 is 15 amino acids long. Per germline, CDR1 MNHNY and CDR2 SVGAGI (reference sequence). Trimming removed 6 bases from V and 8 bases from J, with 22 bases in between. The CDR3 reads CASSPFAAGAQGYTF. The CDR3 bases are TGTGCCAGCAGCCCTTTTGCCGCGGGGGCGCAAGGCTACACCTTC.

The chain employs TRBV10-1 and TRBJ1-5; 9 nucleotides match TRBD1. In germline, CDR1 is WNHNN, CDR2 SYGVQD (reference sequence). V was clipped by 11 bases and J by 6 bases; unmatched bases: 5. This CDR3 spans 12 amino acids. CDR3 amino acids: CASQGAVQPQHF. DNA of the CDR3: TGCGCCTCACAGGGGGCCGTTCAGCCCCAGCATTTT.

V is TRBV12-5 and J is TRBJ1-4; TRBD1 agrees at 7 bases. Trimming at V came to 0 bases and at J to 5 bases, leaving 3 bases not matched to a gene. Germline CDR1 is LGHNT and CDR2 is FRNRAP. This CDR3 region has 15 residues. The CDR3 bases are TGTGCTAGTGGTTTGGTACAGGGGATGAATGAAAAACTGTTTTTT. Its translation is CASGLVQGMNEKLFF.